A selection of T cell receptor beta chains follows, all from one sample in a study of shared clonotypes between healthy human individuals. Only in-frame clones appear in the TCRdb table, and some are missing; sequencing was by immunoSEQ multiplex PCR. The sample shows approximately 2,300,000 clones, less than 95% of them seen only once. The specimen sequenced was naive CD4+ T cells from PBMCs. These receptors were collected from a man aged 18 to 29 in good health. Some clones in this sample may be carry-over from other donors' samples. Both conserved end residues are part of each CDR3. Fields, in order: J gene, D gene, CDR3 length, clone size, V gene, CDR3 DNA, CDR3 protein. The D gene is left open where the match is weak. Clone size is shown for a subset of rows, as once, few, many or a class of expanded clone.

J: TRBJ2-7; D: NA; length: 14; size: NA; V: TRBV5-1; DNA: TGCGCCAGCAGCTTGGGACCCCAGTCCTACGAGCAGTACTTC; CDR3: CASSLGPQSYEQYF
J: TRBJ2-2; D: TRBD1; length: 16; size: NA; V: TRBV7-3; DNA: TGTGCCAGCAGCTTAGCCGGGACAGTGGACACCGGGGAGCTGTTTTTT; CDR3: CASSLAGTVDTGELFF
J: TRBJ2-2; D: TRBD2; length: 15; size: NA; V: TRBV5-1; DNA: TGCGCCAGCAGCTTGCGGGAGGGTAGCACCGGGGAGCTGTTTTTT; CDR3: CASSLREGSTGELFF
J: TRBJ1-1; D: NA; length: 11; size: NA; V: TRBV29-1; DNA: TGCAGCGTTGTGGGGGGCACTGAAGCTTTCTTT; CDR3: CSVVGGTEAFF
J: TRBJ2-7; D: TRBD2; length: 14; size: NA; V: TRBV11-1; DNA: TGTGCCAGTAGCTTAGCGGGAGGATCCTACGAGCAGTACTTC; CDR3: CASSLAGGSYEQYF
J: TRBJ1-1; D: NA; length: 13; size: few; V: TRBV30; DNA: TGTGCCTGGAAGTTGGGGGTGGTCACTGAAGCTTTCTTT; CDR3: CAWKLGVVTEAFF
J: TRBJ1-2; D: TRBD1; length: 16; size: NA; V: TRBV28; DNA: TGTGCCAGCAGTTCTAAGCCAGGGGGAAGGAACTATGGCTACACCTTC; CDR3: CASSSKPGGRNYGYTF
J: TRBJ1-2; D: TRBD1; length: 13; size: once; V: TRBV28; DNA: TGTGCCAGCAGACCGACAGGGGTGGATGACTACACCTTC; CDR3: CASRPTGVDDYTF
J: TRBJ1-1; D: NA; length: 15; size: NA; V: TRBV6-5; DNA: TGTGCCAGCAGGGGGGGCGGCAGCATGAACACTGAAGCTTTCTTT; CDR3: CASRGGGSMNTEAFF
J: TRBJ2-6; D: NA; length: 14; size: NA; V: TRBV11-2; DNA: TGTGCCAGCAGCCCTACAGGAGGGGCCAACGTCCTGACTTTC; CDR3: CASSPTGGANVLTF
J: TRBJ1-2; D: NA; length: 13; size: NA; V: TRBV10-3; DNA: TGTGCCATCAGTGCTGGGAGTAACTATGGCTACACCTTC; CDR3: CAISAGSNYGYTF
J: TRBJ2-1; D: NA; length: 16; size: NA; V: TRBV6-4; DNA: TGTGCCAGCAGTGCCGTTGGGGACGCCAGCGGCAATGAGCAGTTCTTC; CDR3: CASSAVGDASGNEQFF
J: TRBJ2-5; D: NA; length: 12; size: NA; V: TRBV7-9; DNA: TGTGCCAGCCGTTCGGGTATCGGGACCCAGTACTTC; CDR3: CASRSGIGTQYF
J: TRBJ2-2; D: TRBD2; length: 18; size: NA; V: TRBV5-1; DNA: TGCGCCAGCAGCTTGGCCCCCGGACTAGCGGCGAACACCGGGGAGCTGTTTTTT; CDR3: CASSLAPGLAANTGELFF
J: TRBJ1-1; D: TRBD1; length: 17; size: NA; V: TRBV28; DNA: TGTGCCAGCTGGCCGCCAGGGGGCATTCCCCTTAACACTGAAGCTTTCTTT; CDR3: CASWPPGGIPLNTEAFF
J: TRBJ2-1; D: NA; length: 10; size: NA; V: TRBV21-1; DNA: TGTGCCAGCCTCCTATGGGAGCAGTTCTTC; CDR3: CASLLWEQFF
J: TRBJ1-3; D: NA; length: 13; size: NA; V: TRBV15; DNA: TGTGCCACCAGCAGAGCCCGGGGCGGCACCATATATTTT; CDR3: CATSRARGGTIYF
J: TRBJ2-5; D: TRBD1; length: 16; size: NA; V: TRBV27; DNA: TGTGCCAGCAGTTTCACATGGACAGGGGCCCAAGAGACCCAGTACTTC; CDR3: CASSFTWTGAQETQYF
J: TRBJ1-4; D: TRBD1; length: 15; size: once; V: TRBV6-1; DNA: TGTGCCGGCAGTGAGCACCGGGACAGCAGCGAAAAACTGTTTTTT; CDR3: CAGSEHRDSSEKLFF
J: TRBJ2-6; D: NA; length: 16; size: NA; V: TRBV11-2; DNA: TGTGCCAGCAGGCGCCCTACAGGGAGCGGGGCCAACGTCCTGACTTTC; CDR3: CASRRPTGSGANVLTF
J: TRBJ1-1; D: TRBD1; length: 14; size: NA; V: TRBV28; DNA: TGTGCCAGCAGTACAACCGGGACAGGGTTTTCGGCTTTCTTT; CDR3: CASSTTGTGFSAFF
J: TRBJ2-1; D: TRBD2; length: 14; size: NA; V: TRBV5-1; DNA: TGCGCCAGCAGCGCCCGGGAGGGCCGGAATGAGCAGTTCTTC; CDR3: CASSAREGRNEQFF
J: TRBJ2-5; D: NA; length: 16; size: NA; V: TRBV7-2; DNA: TGTGCCACAGGGGGATGGGGGAGGGCCGCGGGTGAGACCCAGTACTTC; CDR3: CATGGWGRAAGETQYF
J: TRBJ1-2; D: NA; length: 13; size: NA; V: TRBV27; DNA: TGTGCCAGCCTACCCCAGAGTGACTATGGCTACACCTTC; CDR3: CASLPQSDYGYTF
J: TRBJ2-5; D: TRBD1; length: 16; size: once; V: TRBV5-4; DNA: TGTGCCAGCAGCTTGACAGGGGCCCCGTACCAAGAGACCCAGTACTTC; CDR3: CASSLTGAPYQETQYF
J: TRBJ1-4; D: NA; length: 14; size: NA; V: TRBV7-8; DNA: TGTGCCAGCAGCGTCGGGACTTCCCAGAGTATACTGTTTTTT; CDR3: CASSVGTSQSILFF
J: TRBJ1-1; D: NA; length: 14; size: NA; V: TRBV11-2; DNA: TGTGCCAGCAGCTTAGGTTCCTACTCCACTGAAGCTTTCTTT; CDR3: CASSLGSYSTEAFF
J: TRBJ1-1; D: NA; length: 15; size: NA; V: TRBV12-5; DNA: TGTGCTAGTGGTTTGAAAGGGGTAGGGGCCACTGAAGCTTTCTTT; CDR3: CASGLKGVGATEAFF
J: TRBJ2-1; D: TRBD1; length: 16; size: once; V: TRBV7-3; DNA: TGTGCCAGCAGCTTAACTCGGACAGGGGAGGCGAATGAGCAGTTCTTC; CDR3: CASSLTRTGEANEQFF
J: TRBJ1-1; D: NA; length: 15; size: once; V: TRBV6-1; DNA: TGTGCCAGCCACGTCCTTTGGACAGCTTCCACTGAAGCTTTCTTT; CDR3: CASHVLWTASTEAFF
J: TRBJ2-7; D: NA; length: 14; size: NA; V: TRBV5-1; DNA: TGCGCCAGCAGCTTGGCCGAGCCAAGACCCGAGCAGTACTTC; CDR3: CASSLAEPRPEQYF
J: TRBJ2-1; D: NA; length: 16; size: NA; V: TRBV6-4; DNA: TGTGCCAGCAGCTCCCTCGGGACCAAAGGACGCAATGAGCAGTTCTTC; CDR3: CASSSLGTKGRNEQFF
J: TRBJ1-1; D: TRBD1; length: 16; size: NA; V: TRBV2; DNA: TGTGCCAGCAGTCCACTTCCTGACAGGGTCGACACTGAAGCTTTCTTT; CDR3: CASSPLPDRVDTEAFF
J: TRBJ2-5; D: NA; length: 15; size: NA; V: TRBV27; DNA: TGTGCCAGCAGTTTATCCTCGACCAGCCTTGAGACCCAGTACTTC; CDR3: CASSLSSTSLETQYF
J: TRBJ2-5; D: NA; length: 14; size: NA; V: TRBV9; DNA: TGTGCCAGCAGCGTACCAGGAGGCCAAGAGACCCAGTACTTC; CDR3: CASSVPGGQETQYF
J: TRBJ1-4; D: NA; length: 15; size: NA; V: TRBV11-2; DNA: TGTGCCAGCAGCGTAAGGGCGGGTACTGTGGAAAAACTGTTTTTT; CDR3: CASSVRAGTVEKLFF
J: TRBJ2-1; D: TRBD1; length: 15; size: NA; V: TRBV5-1; DNA: TGCGCCAGCAGCTTTGGGACAGGGGGAAGGAATGAGCAGTTCTTC; CDR3: CASSFGTGGRNEQFF
J: TRBJ1-1; D: TRBD1; length: 15; size: NA; V: TRBV19; DNA: TGTGCCAGTAGTATGAGGGGGACAGGGGGCACTGAAGCTTTCTTT; CDR3: CASSMRGTGGTEAFF
J: TRBJ1-2; D: TRBD1; length: 15; size: once; V: TRBV7-8; DNA: TGTGCCAGCAGCAAAACGGGACAGGGGGCGTTGGGCTACACCTTC; CDR3: CASSKTGQGALGYTF
J: TRBJ2-1; D: NA; length: 19; size: once; V: TRBV15; DNA: TGTGCCACCAGCAGAGATACCCGGCGAGGCGGAGCCTCCTACAATGAGCAGTTCTTC; CDR3: CATSRDTRRGGASYNEQFF
J: TRBJ1-2; D: NA; length: 15; size: NA; V: TRBV5-1; DNA: TGCGCCAGCAGCGATCTCCGACAGGCCGGAGACGGCTACACCTTC; CDR3: CASSDLRQAGDGYTF
J: TRBJ1-2; D: TRBD1; length: 16; size: NA; V: TRBV11-2; DNA: TGTGCCAGCACCCCACCCCGGGACAGGGACATCTATGGCTACACCTTC; CDR3: CASTPPRDRDIYGYTF
J: TRBJ2-2; D: TRBD2; length: 18; size: NA; V: TRBV7-3; DNA: TGTGCCAGCAGCGCGGGACTAGCGGGAGTAGGGGACACCGGGGAGCTGTTTTTT; CDR3: CASSAGLAGVGDTGELFF
J: TRBJ2-7; D: NA; length: 12; size: NA; V: TRBV7-9; DNA: TGTGCCAGCAGCTTAAATGTCTACGAGCAGTACTTC; CDR3: CASSLNVYEQYF
J: TRBJ1-5; D: TRBD1; length: 19; size: NA; V: TRBV28; DNA: TGTGCCAGCAGTTTAATGGGGACAGGAGTTATCCGACGCAATCAGCCCCAGCATTTT; CDR3: CASSLMGTGVIRRNQPQHF
J: TRBJ1-3; D: NA; length: 13; size: NA; V: TRBV28; DNA: TGTGCCAGCAGTCCAGTCCCCTTAAACACCATATATTTT; CDR3: CASSPVPLNTIYF
J: TRBJ2-2; D: NA; length: 17; size: once; V: TRBV2; DNA: TGTGCCAGCAGTGAAGCGAAGGTGGGGCCGAACACCGGGGAGCTGTTTTTT; CDR3: CASSEAKVGPNTGELFF
J: TRBJ1-1; D: NA; length: 12; size: once; V: TRBV29-1; DNA: TGCAGCGTTCCTCGACAAAATACTGAAGCTTTCTTT; CDR3: CSVPRQNTEAFF
J: TRBJ1-4; D: NA; length: 16; size: few; V: TRBV18; DNA: TGTGCCAGCTCCCGAATTGCAAGGCTCAACGATGAAAAACTGTTTTTT; CDR3: CASSRIARLNDEKLFF
J: TRBJ2-1; D: TRBD2; length: 15; size: NA; V: TRBV5-1; DNA: TGCGCCAGCAGCCCGGCTGGGACTACCTACAATGAGCAGTTCTTC; CDR3: CASSPAGTTYNEQFF
J: TRBJ2-6; D: TRBD1; length: 15; size: NA; V: TRBV19; DNA: TGTGCCAGTAGTTACGACAGGGCTGGGGCCAACGTCCTGACTTTC; CDR3: CASSYDRAGANVLTF
J: TRBJ2-5; D: NA; length: 13; size: NA; V: TRBV5-1; DNA: TGCGCCAGCAGCTCGGACGGGCGGGGGACCCAGTACTTC; CDR3: CASSSDGRGTQYF
J: TRBJ1-5; D: NA; length: 14; size: NA; V: TRBV9; DNA: TGTGCCAGCAGCGCTTCAGCCCAATTAGGCCCCCAGCATTTT; CDR3: CASSASAQLGPQHF
J: TRBJ2-3; D: TRBD2; length: 18; size: NA; V: TRBV7-9; DNA: TGTGCCAGCAGCCGGACGGGAGCGGGAGAGTTTGGCACAGATACGCAGTATTTT; CDR3: CASSRTGAGEFGTDTQYF